A few counts support the clone carrying this T cell receptor beta chain. Antigen unknown. This specimen belongs to a study of T cell repertoires in cytomegalovirus infection. TCRdb processed the reads anew with MiXCR; each CDR3 protein has one entry. Of fewer than 650,000 distinct CDR3 sequences listed, roughly 43% were seen once; the top ten hold 48%. This specimen was cultured PBMCs, taken from culture after CMV antigen stimulation. This sequence was found in a human donor in good health (CMV status not recorded). Some clones in this sample may be carry-over from other donors' samples.

CDR3 residues: CASSHPRGGSYNEQFF. In nucleotides, the CDR3 is TGCGCCAGCAGCCACCCTCGGGGGGGCTCCTACAATGAGCAGTTCTTC. The chain couples TRBV4-1 to TRBJ2-1; 8 positions match TRBD2. CDR3 length: 16 amino acids. V shed 3 bases and J 0 bases; nucleotides not matched to a gene: 4. CDR1 is MGHRA, CDR2 YSYEKL, per germline.